What follows are 27 T cell receptor beta chains derived from one specimen sequenced in a study of spatial heterogeneity in lung cancer. Stated time point: blood at routine non-recurrence follow-up after resection. TCRdb called the 5' RACE reads again in MiXCR, with one record for every CDR3 protein. In the table there are roughly 46,000 distinct CDR3 sequences, 12% of which are singletons. This sample comprised PBMCs, obtained at follow-up. The receptors were sampled from a male donor with early-stage non-small cell lung cancer.

This clonotype has ten or more counts. The genes are TRBV5-1 and TRBJ2-6; D call uncertain. Trimming pared 0 bases from V and 1 base from J, leaving 8 bases between. This CDR3 comprises 16 residues. The germline V gene encodes CDR1 SGHRS and CDR2 YFSETQ. CDR3 amino acids: CASSLAWQSGANVLTF. The CDR3 region has the DNA TGCGCCAGCAGCTTGGCGTGGCAATCTGGGGCCAACGTCCTGACTTTC.

The V gene is TRBV29-1, the J gene TRBJ1-2, with D unclear. CDR3 length: 12 residues. The germline gives CDR1 SQVTM, CDR2 ANQGSEA. V lost 5 bases to trimming and J lost 2 bases, with 9 bases between them. The chain's CDR3 is CSVSKGNYGYTF. The CDR3, as DNA: TGCAGCGTTTCGAAGGGAAACTATGGCTACACCTTC.

The sample holds many counts of this clonotype. J is TRBJ2-1 and V is TRBV4-3; D unresolved. Trimming removed 3 bases at V and 4 bases at J, with 13 bases between. Germline V gene sequence: CDR1 LGHNA, CDR2 YSLEER. The length of the CDR3 is 15 residues. The CDR3 nucleotides are TGCGCCAGCAGCCAGGATTTCAGCGTTTACAATGAGCAGTTCTTC. It is translated as CASSQDFSVYNEQFF.

The sample holds many counts of this clonotype. The V and J genes are TRBV30 and TRBJ1-3, with TRBD1 as a possible D gene (5 bases). This CDR3 spans 12 amino acids. The germline V gene has CDR1 GTSNPN and CDR2 SVGIG (reference sequence). With 4 bases removed from V and 2 bases from J, the gap between germline ends came to 6 bases. Here the CDR3 DNA reads TGTGCCTGGAAGGGACCTGGAAACACCATATATTTT. Translating it yields CAWKGPGNTIYF. Using reference TRBV30 and TRBJ1-3 for the parts outside the CDR3, the full variable domain is SQTIHQWPATLVQPVGSPLSLECTVEGTSNPNLYWYRQAAGRGLQLLFYSVGIGQISSEVPQNLSASRPQDRQFILSSKKLLLSDSGFYLCAWKGPGNTIYFGEGSWLTVV.

This sequence joins TRBV7-6 and TRBJ2-7; D is perhaps TRBD1 (5 bases). Germline CDR1 and CDR2: SGHVS and FNYEAQ. The CDR3 runs 12 residues. V lost 4 bases and J lost 3, with 7 bases in between. CDR3 in amino acids: CASSSRVYEQYF. CDR3 DNA: TGTGCCAGCAGCTCCAGGGTCTACGAGCAGTACTTC.

Only a few counts were recorded for this clonotype. The CDR3 loop reads CASSLASGQETQYF. The CDR3 bases are TGTGCCAGCTCACTGGCTAGCGGACAAGAGACCCAGTACTTC. This chain links TRBV18 with TRBJ2-5; the match to TRBD2 covers 7 bases. The germline gives CDR1 KGHSH, CDR2 LQKENI. The CDR3 is made up of 14 amino acids. V lost 4 bases to trimming and J lost 2 bases; unmatched junction nucleotides: 4.

V and J are TRBV5-5 and TRBJ2-5, with 14 bases that match TRBD2. Germline CDR1 is SGHKS and CDR2 is YYEKEE (reference sequence). The CDR3 is 18 residues long. V was clipped by 4 bases and J by 1 base; unmatched bases: 9. In DNA form, the CDR3 reads TGTGCCAGCAGCCTTGGCCCGACTAGCGGGGGGGCCCAAGAGACCCAGTACTTC. Residues: CASSLGPTSGGAQETQYF.

This clonotype has a count of ten or more. This chain connects TRBV7-8 to TRBJ1-4, with 9 bases fitting TRBD1. The CDR3 is 15 residues long. Per the germline V gene, CDR1 is SGHVS and CDR2 is FQNEAQ. V was pared by 8 bases and J by 5 bases, with 9 bases of the junction left unmatched. CDR3 nucleotides: TGTGCCAGCGGGAAAACCGGGACAGGGAATGAAAAACTGTTTTTT. This gives the protein CASGKTGTGNEKLFF. Combining the CDR3 with reference TRBV7-8 and TRBJ1-4 gives the whole variable domain GAGVSQSPRYKVAKRGQDVALRCDPISGHVSLFWYQQALGQGPEFLTYFQNEAQLDKSGLPSDRFFAERPEGSVSTLKIQRTQQEDSAVYLCASGKTGTGNEKLFFGSGTQLSVL.

In the case of this clonotype: A much bigger clone sits one base away, suggesting this may be a read error. This chain joins TRBV20-1 and TRBJ2-5, with D unclear. CDR3 length equals 11 residues. Trimming removed 8 bases from V and 0 bases from J, with 7 bases in between. Germline-derived CDR1 and CDR2 are DFQATT and SNEGSKA (reference sequence). CDR3 amino acids: CSYEDQETQYF. In nucleotides, the CDR3 is TGCAGTTATGAAGACCAAGAGACCCAGTACTTC.

This clonotype qualifies as medium-sized. The genes are TRBV4-3 and TRBJ1-4; D is unclear. Per germline, CDR1 LGHNA and CDR2 YSLEER. V shed 4 bases and J shed 9 bases, with 15 bases lying between them. CDR3 length: 14 residues. The CDR3 bases are TGCGCCAGCAGCCCCCTGGGCAGGCACAAAAAACTGTTTTTT. Protein product: CASSPLGRHKKLFF.

The V and J genes are TRBV7-2 and TRBJ2-3; 8 nucleotides match TRBD2. The germline gives CDR1 SGHTA, CDR2 FQGNSA. Trimming took 6 bases from V and 6 from J; bases not matched to a gene: 11. This CDR3 spans 15 amino acids. This CDR3 is CASSRSGRPEDTQYF. The CDR3 DNA sequence: TGTGCCAGCAGTCGAAGCGGGAGACCTGAGGATACGCAGTATTTT.

This clonotype has just a few counts. V and J are TRBV7-2 and TRBJ2-5, with D possibly TRBD1 on 6 matching bases. Trimming stripped 5 bases from V and 3 bases from J, with 10 bases between. The CDR3 totals 13 residues. Germline V CDR1 and CDR2: SGHTA, FQGNSA. The CDR3 here is CASSPRTEETQYF. In DNA, the CDR3 is TGTGCCAGCAGCCCGAGGACAGAAGAGACCCAGTACTTC.

This clonotype appeared many times. V usage is TRBV5-8 and J usage is TRBJ1-6; D is unclear. Trimming left V 1 base short and J 7 bases short, with 6 bases between. The CDR3 contains 13 residues. CDR1 and CDR2 from the germline V gene are SGHTS and YDEGEE. The CDR3 reads CASSLKGNSPLHF. The CDR3 DNA reads as TGTGCCAGCAGCTTGAAGGGAAATTCACCCCTCCACTTT.

This clonotype has at least ten counts. The chain has TRBV11-2 and TRBJ2-1; 7 nucleotides match TRBD2. V gave up 1 base and J gave up 7 bases; unmatched junction bases: 7. This CDR3 comprises 15 residues. CDR1 SGHAT and CDR2 FQNNGV come from the germline V gene. The CDR3 reads CASSLGGGRENEQFF. For the CDR3, the DNA is TGTGCCAGCAGCTTAGGTGGCGGGAGAGAGAATGAGCAGTTCTTC.

In its sample, this clonotype was seen many times. The chain combines TRBV29-1 with TRBJ2-2, with 7 positions matching TRBD2. Per germline, CDR1 SQVTM and CDR2 ANQGSEA. This CDR3 spans 13 amino acids. The V gene end was trimmed by 7 bases and the J gene end by 7 bases; junction bases not matched to a gene: 9. For the CDR3, the DNA is TGCAGCGCCCAAGGGCAGCGGGACGGGGAGCTGTTTTTT. Translation gives CSAQGQRDGELFF.

CDR3 protein: CASTTPTGLYYSNQPQHF. CDR3 DNA sequence: TGTGCCAGCACCACACCGACAGGGTTATACTATAGCAATCAGCCCCAGCATTTT. This sequence joins TRBV5-4 and TRBJ1-5, with TRBD1 matching 7 bases. Losses at the gene ends were 6 bases for V and 0 bases for J; bases not matched to a gene: 15. Germline loops: CDR1 SGHNT, CDR2 YYREEE (reference sequence). This CDR3 is 18 amino acids long.

This clonotype was counted ten times or more. The chain combines TRBV27 with TRBJ1-5, with D hard to call. Germline V gene data show CDR1 as MNHEY and CDR2 as SMNVEV (reference sequence). CDR3 length: 13 residues. Trimming stripped 2 bases from V and 7 bases from J, with 9 bases between. CDR3: CASSLGRAQPQHF. The CDR3 coding sequence is TGTGCCAGCAGTTTAGGGAGGGCCCAGCCCCAGCATTTT.

The J gene is TRBJ2-5, the V gene TRBV5-6; no definite D call. Trimming took 3 bases from V and 3 from J, leaving 9 bases between them. CDR1 is SGHDT, CDR2 YYEEEE, per germline. This CDR3 region has 13 residues. This chain's CDR3 is CASSSDVKETQYF. CDR3 DNA sequence: TGTGCCAGCAGCTCGGACGTTAAAGAGACCCAGTACTTC.

This clonotype appeared many times. This rearrangement joins TRBV5-6 to TRBJ1-4; D unclear. Germline V gives CDR1 SGHDT, CDR2 YYEEEE. Deletions cut 3 bases from V and 7 bases from J, with 13 bases between. CDR3 length: 14 residues. In DNA form, the CDR3 reads TGTGCCAGCAGCTCGACGGAGAACCTTGAAAAACTGTTTTTT. The encoded protein is CASSSTENLEKLFF.

This rearrangement joins TRBV5-5 to TRBJ2-1, with TRBD2 identical over 8 bases. This CDR3 comprises 16 residues. Germline V gives CDR1 SGHKS, CDR2 YYEKEE (reference sequence). The V gene end was trimmed by 4 bases and the J gene end by 4 bases; junction bases not matched to a gene: 10. CDR3 DNA: TGTGCCAGCAGCCGGAGGCTAGCGGGCGAATACAATGAGCAGTTCTTC. Amino acids: CASSRRLAGEYNEQFF.

This CDR3 is CASSLANYNEQFF. The CDR3 DNA reads as TGTGCCAGCAGCTTAGCGAACTACAATGAGCAGTTCTTC. J is TRBJ2-1 and V is TRBV7-2, with no clear D. The V and J ends lost 0 bases and 3 bases respectively, with 3 bases between them. This CDR3 spans 13 amino acids. Germline CDR1 reads SGHTA; CDR2 reads FQGNSA.

This clonotype was found many times. This rearrangement joins TRBV7-9 to TRBJ1-1, with TRBD1 matching 8 bases. The germline V gene has CDR1 SEHNR and CDR2 FQNEAQ (reference sequence). With V trimmed by 5 bases and J by 4 bases, 9 bases remained unmatched. The CDR3 is 15 amino acids. CDR3 nucleotide sequence: TGTGCCAGCAGCATCCACAGGGGGATAGGCACTGAAGCTTTCTTT. It is translated as CASSIHRGIGTEAFF.

This clonotype has ten or more counts. The chain links TRBV29-1 to TRBJ1-4; D is undetermined. Looked up from germline, CDR1 is SQVTM and CDR2 is ANQGSEA. The CDR3 runs 14 residues. Trimming stripped 4 bases from V and 6 bases from J, with 15 bases between. Here the CDR3 reads CSVALDREDEKLFF. The CDR3 region has the DNA TGCAGCGTTGCTTTGGACCGGGAGGATGAAAAACTGTTTTTT.

This clonotype was seen a handful of times. The chain is built from TRBV7-6 and TRBJ2-3, with 7 bases fitting TRBD1. After removal of 5 bases from V and 3 bases from J, the junction contained 5 bases not matched to a gene. CDR3 length: 14 amino acids. Germline V gene data show CDR1 as SGHVS and CDR2 as FNYEAQ. The CDR3 is CASSRDRATDTQYF. CDR3 coding DNA: TGTGCCAGCAGCCGAGACAGGGCGACAGATACGCAGTATTTT.

The chain employs TRBV7-9 and TRBJ2-3; 9 bases map to TRBD1. CDR1 is SEHNR, CDR2 FQNEAQ, per germline (reference sequence). The CDR3 consists of 15 residues. The V and J ends lost 6 bases and 4 bases, in that order; junction bases with no gene match: 8. The CDR3 nucleotides read TGTGCCAGCAGTTTGGGACAGGGCGGTGCAGATACGCAGTATTTT. Protein product: CASSLGQGGADTQYF.

This clonotype was observed a handful of times. The J gene is TRBJ1-1, the V gene TRBV6-2 or TRBV6-3, with D perhaps TRBD1 (5 bases). From germline, CDR1 is MNHEY and CDR2 SVGEGT. This CDR3 contains 13 residues. Trimming took 5 bases from V and 3 from J, leaving 10 bases between them. The DNA for the CDR3 is TGTGCCAGCAGTCCGGACACCTACACTGAAGCTTTCTTT. It encodes CASSPDTYTEAFF.

The chain employs TRBV7-2 and TRBJ1-4; TRBD1 aligns across 7 bases. V was clipped by 5 bases and J by 8 bases; unmatched bases: 14. Germline V gene sequence: CDR1 SGHTA, CDR2 FQGNSA. The CDR3 runs 16 residues. The CDR3 loop reads CASSRDAGTVGEKLFF. CDR3 sequence (DNA): TGTGCCAGCAGCAGAGACGCCGGGACAGTGGGGGAAAAACTGTTTTTT. Based on the CDR3 plus reference TRBV7-2 and TRBJ1-4, the full variable domain is GAGVSQSPSNKVTEKGKDVELRCDPISGHTALYWYRQSLGQGLEFLIYFQGNSAPDKSGLPSDRFSAERTGGSVSTLTIQRTQQEDSAVYLCASSRDAGTVGEKLFFGSGTQLSVL.